Presented here are 18 T cell receptor beta chains from one specimen sequenced in a study of regulatory T cells in long-lasting Graves disease. HTBI primers from iRepertoire and Arm-PCR of CDR3 regions yielded the TCR beta libraries. TCRdb passed the multiplex PCR reads through MiXCR, listing each CDR3 protein once. The repertoire holds some 350,000 distinct CDR3 sequences, 15% to 20% seen once, with around 20% in the top ten. Time point described: newly diagnosed GD, antithyroid drugs for less than 3 months. Extracted PBMC RNA gave rise to the TCR library. This sample was also put to use in a study of T cells in Graves' hyperthyroidism and ophthalmopathy.

The sequenced sample was peripheral blood mononuclear cells (PBMCs), obtained at new diagnosis, from a patient treated with antithyroid drugs. These receptors were obtained from a woman in her late teens or twenties with Graves disease.

This clonotype was seen ten or more times. The chain joins TRBV3-1 to TRBJ2-2; 11 bases agree with TRBD1. With 4 bases clipped from V and 6 bases from J, the junction kept 4 bases outside the gene matches. The CDR3 loop spans 15 amino acids. In germline, CDR1 is LGHDT, CDR2 YNNKEL (reference sequence). The CDR3 spells CASSPDRGLSGELFF. DNA of the CDR3: TGTGCCAGCAGCCCGGACAGGGGGCTTTCCGGGGAGCTGTTTTTT.

This clonotype was recorded at least ten times. The chain couples TRBV7-2 to TRBJ2-1; 10 nucleotides align to TRBD2. This CDR3 region has 19 residues. The V gene's germline CDR1 is SGHTA and CDR2 FQGNSA. After removal of 1 base from V and 5 bases from J, the junction contained 14 bases not matched to a gene. In nucleotides, the CDR3 is TGTGCCAGCAGCTTAGGTCTAGCGGGAGAGTTATCACGTAACAATGAGCAGTTCTTC. Translated: CASSLGLAGELSRNNEQFF.

The chain joins TRBV9 to TRBJ1-5; D is undetermined. The germline V gene encodes CDR1 SGDLS and CDR2 YYNGEE. Trimming cost V 5 bases and J 5 bases, with 14 bases left between them. CDR3 length: 14 residues. The CDR3 DNA reads TGTGCCAGCAGTCAGGACGGCCAGGATCAGCCCCAGCATTTT. Protein sequence: CASSQDGQDQPQHF.

This clonotype was found many times. The junction differs from germline at one of its ends, possibly a read error. This chain links TRBV24-1 with TRBJ2-1; TRBD2 matches at 14 bases. Germline lookup yields CDR1 KGHDR and CDR2 SFDVKD. The CDR3 has 15 amino acids. CDR3 nucleotides: TGTGCCACAAGTGGGGGGACTAGCGGGAGTTATGAGCAGTTCTTC. Amino acid sequence: CATSGGTSGSYEQFF.

This clonotype showed up many times. This chain joins TRBV5-1 and TRBJ2-3; the D gene could be TRBD1 or TRBD2 (5 bases each). The CDR3 sequence is 15 residues long. Germline CDR1 SGHRS, CDR2 YFSETQ. Trimming removed 0 bases at V and 2 bases at J, with 10 bases between. CDR3 loop: CASSLELGTTDTQYF. The CDR3 DNA is TGCGCCAGCAGCTTGGAGCTGGGGACCACAGATACGCAGTATTTT.

In this sample, this clonotype turned up many times. V gene TRBV6-2 or TRBV6-3 combines with J gene TRBJ2-1; no firm D call. This CDR3 is built from 15 residues. Germline loops: CDR1 MNHEY, CDR2 SVGEGT. V was pared by 5 bases and J by 2 bases, with 13 bases between. This CDR3 reads CASSLAAHTYNEQFF. In nucleotides, the CDR3 is TGTGCCAGCAGTCTTGCGGCGCATACCTACAATGAGCAGTTCTTC.

The genes are TRBV15 and TRBJ2-5; D is unresolved. This CDR3 contains 16 residues. V was shortened by 1 base and J by 3 bases, with 15 bases between the two germline ends. Germline V lookup: CDR1 LNHNV, CDR2 YYDKDF (reference sequence). The CDR3 is CATSRGDGQTKETQYF. In DNA form, the CDR3 reads TGTGCCACCAGCAGAGGTGACGGGCAGACGAAAGAGACCCAGTACTTC.

This clonotype was detected ten times or more. The chain carries TRBV28 and TRBJ1-5, with a tentative D call TRBD1 (5 bases). The length of the CDR3 is 15 residues. CDR1 is MDHEN and CDR2 is SYDVKM in the germline V gene. The V gene lost 3 bases and the J gene lost 0 bases, with 9 bases spanning the gap. The CDR3 DNA follows: TGTGCCAGCAGTTTCTCGGGACTTAGCAATCAGCCCCAGCATTTT. Its translation is CASSFSGLSNQPQHF.

This sequence joins TRBV2 and TRBJ1-1, with a weak D call TRBD1 (5 bases). This CDR3 has 15 amino acids. From germline, CDR1 is SNHLY and CDR2 FYNNEI. V was cut by 1 base and J by 4 bases, with 13 bases left in between. DNA for the CDR3: TGTGCCAGCAGTGAAGGTTATCTTAGGGGCACTGAAGCTTTCTTT. Translation: CASSEGYLRGTEAFF.

Ten or more counts support this clonotype. The chain couples TRBV28 to TRBJ2-7; no definite D call. Germline CDR1 reads MDHEN; CDR2 reads SYDVKM. V was trimmed by 8 bases and J by 2 bases, leaving 13 bases between them. The CDR3 totals 13 residues. CDR3 amino acids: CASGYSATYEQYF. The CDR3 nucleotides are TGTGCCAGCGGTTACAGTGCTACCTACGAGCAGTACTTC.

In the case of this clonotype: A read error may be the cause here, since a much bigger clone is one base away. The chain combines TRBV29-1 with TRBJ2-7; D may be TRBD1 (5 bases). Germline V lookup: CDR1 SQVTM, CDR2 ANQGSEA. CDR3 length: 12 residues. The ends were cut back, 5 bases at V and 0 bases at J, with 8 bases in the middle. The DNA of the CDR3 is TGCAGCGTTCAGACAGACTCCTACGAGCAGTACTTC. Its translation is CSVQTDSYEQYF.

V usage is TRBV27 and J usage is TRBJ1-3, with a tentative D call TRBD1 (6 bases). This CDR3 has 15 amino acids. The germline V gene encodes CDR1 MNHEY and CDR2 SMNVEV (reference sequence). Trimming pared 2 bases from V and 2 bases from J, leaving 10 bases between. CDR3: CASSLSYRAGNTIYF. As DNA, the CDR3 is TGTGCCAGCAGTTTAAGTTACAGGGCTGGAAACACCATATATTTT.

This clonotype was observed once. The chain links TRBV20-1 to TRBJ2-3, with 9 bases fitting TRBD2. Losses at the gene ends were 2 bases for V and 0 bases for J; bases not matched to a gene: 6. The CDR3 runs 16 residues. Germline V lookup: CDR1 DFQATT, CDR2 SNEGSKA (reference sequence). This CDR3 reads CSARPWTSVSTDTQYF. The CDR3 DNA follows: TGCAGTGCTAGACCCTGGACTAGCGTGAGCACAGATACGCAGTATTTT.

V and J are TRBV25-1 and TRBJ2-2; 12 bases are a match to TRBD2. The germline CDR1 and CDR2 sequences are MGHDK and SYGVNS. V lost 4 bases, J lost 5 bases, and 11 bases stayed unmatched. The length of the CDR3 is 18 residues. CDR3 DNA: TGTGCCAGCAGTGCCCCTCCCCCGGGACTAGCGGGTACCGGGGAGCTGTTTTTT. Translated, it gives CASSAPPPGLAGTGELFF.

The table lists this clonotype with many counts. The rearrangement links TRBV18 to TRBJ1-6, with TRBD1 matching over 8 bases. Germline values: CDR1 KGHSH, CDR2 LQKENI. The CDR3 totals 16 residues. V shed 2 bases and J 7 bases; nucleotides not matched to a gene: 7. The CDR3 DNA follows: TGTGCCAGCTCACCAGCGACAGGGGTTTCAAATTCACCCCTCCACTTT. Translated: CASSPATGVSNSPLHF.

Ten or more counts support this clonotype. This chain joins TRBV5-4 and TRBJ2-2; a weak D match, TRBD1 (6 bases). CDR3 size: 15 residues. The V end lost 6 bases, the J end lost 0 bases, and 12 bases lay between the germline ends. The V gene's germline CDR1 is SGHNT and CDR2 YYREEE (reference sequence). The CDR3 DNA sequence: TGTGCCAGCACCATACAGGGATCGAACACCGGGGAGCTGTTTTTT. It yields the protein CASTIQGSNTGELFF.

The genes are TRBV14 and TRBJ2-7, with D unresolved. Germline loops: CDR1 SGHDN, CDR2 FVKESK. This CDR3 spans 15 amino acids. Trimming removed 2 bases from V and 0 bases from J, with 11 bases in between. This chain's CDR3 is CASSQNSLSSYEQYF. CDR3 nucleotides: TGTGCCAGCAGCCAAAACAGCTTAAGCTCCTACGAGCAGTACTTC.

The rearrangement joins TRBV7-3 to TRBJ2-7, with 8 bases fitting TRBD2. Germline CDR1 is SGHTA and CDR2 is FQGTGA. This CDR3 has 17 residues. V was clipped by 6 bases and J by 3 bases; unmatched bases: 16. The CDR3 is CASRGGPIGTSFYEQYF. DNA for the CDR3: TGTGCCAGCAGGGGGGGCCCAATCGGGACTAGTTTCTACGAGCAGTACTTC.